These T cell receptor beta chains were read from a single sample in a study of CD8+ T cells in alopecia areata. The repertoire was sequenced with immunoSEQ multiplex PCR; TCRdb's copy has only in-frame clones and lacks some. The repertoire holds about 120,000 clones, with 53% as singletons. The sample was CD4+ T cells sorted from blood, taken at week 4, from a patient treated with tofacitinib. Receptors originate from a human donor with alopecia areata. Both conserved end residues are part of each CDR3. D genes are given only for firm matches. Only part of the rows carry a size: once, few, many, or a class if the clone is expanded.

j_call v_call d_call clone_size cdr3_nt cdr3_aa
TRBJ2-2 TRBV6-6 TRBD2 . TGTGCCAGCACTTCCGGACTAGAACCCACCGGGGAGCTGTTTTTT CASTSGLEPTGELFF
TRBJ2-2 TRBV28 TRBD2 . TGTGCCAGCATGGCCGGGAGGGGTACCGGGGAGCTGTTTTTT CASMAGRGTGELFF
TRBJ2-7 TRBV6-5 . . TGTGCCAGCAGTTTAACACAGGGCGGGTCCTACGAGCAGTACTTC CASSLTQGGSYEQYF
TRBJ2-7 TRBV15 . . TGTGCCACCAGCAGAGATCTACAGGGCCCCTACGAGCAGTACTTC CATSRDLQGPYEQYF
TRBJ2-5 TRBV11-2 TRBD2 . TGTGCCAGCAGCAACTCGAGACTAGCGGGACTCCAAGAGACCCAGTACTTC CASSNSRLAGLQETQYF
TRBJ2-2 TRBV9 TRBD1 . TGTGCCAGCAGCGTTACGACAGGGTTTGGAACCGGGGAGCTGTTTTTT CASSVTTGFGTGELFF
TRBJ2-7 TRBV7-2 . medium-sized TGTGCCAGCAGCTTAGAGCAGAGCTACGAGCAGTACTTC CASSLEQSYEQYF
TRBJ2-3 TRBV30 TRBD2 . TGTGCCTGGAGTGTATGGACTAGCGGGAGTACAGATACGCAGTATTTT CAWSVWTSGSTDTQYF
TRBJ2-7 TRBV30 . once TGTGCCTGGAGTGTAAAATGGGGGTACGAGCAGTACTTC CAWSVKWGYEQYF
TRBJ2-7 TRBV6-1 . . TGTGCCAGCAGTGAAAGGAGACACTCCTACGAGCAGTACTTC CASSERRHSYEQYF
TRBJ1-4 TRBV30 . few TGTGCCTGGAGTACCGCCTCAAACTATAATGAAAAACTGTTTTTT CAWSTASNYNEKLFF
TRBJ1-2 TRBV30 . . TGTGCCTGGAGTGTATACTATGGCTACACCTTC CAWSVYYGYTF
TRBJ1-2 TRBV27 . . TGTGCCAGCAGTCCAAGCGGCAGCTATGGCTACACCTTC CASSPSGSYGYTF
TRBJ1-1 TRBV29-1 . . TGCAGCGTAGGAGCCATGAACACTGAAGCTTTCTTT CSVGAMNTEAFF
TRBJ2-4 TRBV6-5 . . TGTGCCAGCAGTTACTCGGGACAAGGAAACATTCAGTACTTC CASSYSGQGNIQYF
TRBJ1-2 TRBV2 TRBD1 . TGTGCCAGCATGGAGGGACAGGGGCTTAACTATGGCTACACCTTC CASMEGQGLNYGYTF